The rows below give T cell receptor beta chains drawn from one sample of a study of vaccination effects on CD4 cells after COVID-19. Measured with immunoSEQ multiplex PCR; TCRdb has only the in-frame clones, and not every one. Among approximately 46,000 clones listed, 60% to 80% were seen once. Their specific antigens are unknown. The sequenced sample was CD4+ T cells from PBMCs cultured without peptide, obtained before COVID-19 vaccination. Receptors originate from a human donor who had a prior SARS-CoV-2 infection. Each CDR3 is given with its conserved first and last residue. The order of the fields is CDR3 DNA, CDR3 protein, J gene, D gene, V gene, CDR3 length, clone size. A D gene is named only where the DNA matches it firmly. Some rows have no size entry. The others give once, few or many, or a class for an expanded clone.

cdr3_nt: TGCGCCAGCAGCCAAGCGAAGGGGGAGGTATCCTACAATGAGCAGTTCTTC
cdr3_aa: CASSQAKGEVSYNEQFF
j_call: TRBJ2-1
d_call: NA
v_call: TRBV4-1
cdr3_length: 17
clone_size: NA

cdr3_nt: TGTGCCAGCAGTTACTTAGGCGAGCAGTACTTC
cdr3_aa: CASSYLGEQYF
j_call: TRBJ2-7
d_call: NA
v_call: TRBV6-6
cdr3_length: 11
clone_size: NA

cdr3_nt: TGCGCCAGCAGCCCCCCAGCTAGCACAGATACGCAGTATTTT
cdr3_aa: CASSPPASTDTQYF
j_call: TRBJ2-3
d_call: NA
v_call: TRBV4-1
cdr3_length: 14
clone_size: NA

cdr3_nt: TGTGCCACCAGCAGAGGAGGTCTCACAGATACGCAGTATTTT
cdr3_aa: CATSRGGLTDTQYF
j_call: TRBJ2-3
d_call: NA
v_call: TRBV15
cdr3_length: 14
clone_size: NA

cdr3_nt: TGTGCCAGCAGTATGATATCCGGGACAGAAAATTCACCCCTCCACTTT
cdr3_aa: CASSMISGTENSPLHF
j_call: TRBJ1-6
d_call: TRBD1
v_call: TRBV27
cdr3_length: 16
clone_size: once

cdr3_nt: TGTGCCAGCAGCCTTGCCCGTAACACTGAAGCTTTCTTT
cdr3_aa: CASSLARNTEAFF
j_call: TRBJ1-1
d_call: NA
v_call: TRBV7-9
cdr3_length: 13
clone_size: NA

cdr3_nt: TGTGCCAGCAGCGCCGGACAGGGGACGGGGGAGCTTTTT
cdr3_aa: CASSAGQGTGELF
j_call: TRBJ1-1
d_call: TRBD1
v_call: TRBV9
cdr3_length: 13
clone_size: NA

cdr3_nt: TGTGCCAGTAGTACCTGGACTAGCGGGAGGGCCTACGAGCAGTACTTC
cdr3_aa: CASSTWTSGRAYEQYF
j_call: TRBJ2-7
d_call: TRBD2
v_call: TRBV19
cdr3_length: 16
clone_size: NA

cdr3_nt: TGCGCCAGCAGCTTGACAGGAGGTAGCGTTGAGCAGTTCTTC
cdr3_aa: CASSLTGGSVEQFF
j_call: TRBJ2-1
d_call: NA
v_call: TRBV5-1
cdr3_length: 14
clone_size: NA

cdr3_nt: TGTGCCAGCAGCTTAGGCGGGGGGGCAACAGATACGCAGTATTTT
cdr3_aa: CASSLGGGATDTQYF
j_call: TRBJ2-3
d_call: TRBD2
v_call: TRBV11-3
cdr3_length: 15
clone_size: once

cdr3_nt: TGTGCCAGCAGCAAACGCTGGGGGACCCAGTACTTC
cdr3_aa: CASSKRWGTQYF
j_call: TRBJ2-5
d_call: NA
v_call: TRBV21-1
cdr3_length: 12
clone_size: NA

cdr3_nt: TGTGCCAGCAGCTTAGGGATGGGGGGCTACGACTACGAGCAGTACTTC
cdr3_aa: CASSLGMGGYDYEQYF
j_call: TRBJ2-7
d_call: NA
v_call: TRBV7-2
cdr3_length: 16
clone_size: NA

cdr3_nt: TGTGCCAGCAGCAAGGACAGGAACACTGAAGCTTTCTTT
cdr3_aa: CASSKDRNTEAFF
j_call: TRBJ1-1
d_call: NA
v_call: TRBV7-3
cdr3_length: 13
clone_size: NA

cdr3_nt: TGCGCCAGCAGCCAACCGGCCTCCTACGAGCAGTACTTC
cdr3_aa: CASSQPASYEQYF
j_call: TRBJ2-7
d_call: NA
v_call: TRBV5-1
cdr3_length: 13
clone_size: NA

cdr3_nt: TGTGCCAGCAGCCCCCGTGGGTTCGACACATCCTTCGGGGGGACCCAGTACTTC
cdr3_aa: CASSPRGFDTSFGGTQYF
j_call: TRBJ2-5
d_call: NA
v_call: TRBV7-9
cdr3_length: 18
clone_size: NA

cdr3_nt: TGTGCCAGCAGCTTAGCGTGGGCTAGCGGAAACCCTAGCTCCTACAATGAGCAGTTCTTC
cdr3_aa: CASSLAWASGNPSSYNEQFF
j_call: TRBJ2-1
d_call: TRBD2
v_call: TRBV7-2
cdr3_length: 20
clone_size: NA

cdr3_nt: TGTGCCAGCAGCTCGGCGTCGGGAGCCGGGGAGCTGTTTTTT
cdr3_aa: CASSSASGAGELFF
j_call: TRBJ2-2
d_call: NA
v_call: TRBV5-4
cdr3_length: 14
clone_size: NA

cdr3_nt: TGTGCCAGCAGCCCTGGGACTGCTAAAGAGACCCAGTACTTC
cdr3_aa: CASSPGTAKETQYF
j_call: TRBJ2-5
d_call: NA
v_call: TRBV7-2
cdr3_length: 14
clone_size: NA

cdr3_nt: TGTGCCACCAGTGATTTGGGAAGAGGGGGAGACCAAGAGACCCAGTACTTC
cdr3_aa: CATSDLGRGGDQETQYF
j_call: TRBJ2-5
d_call: NA
v_call: TRBV24-1
cdr3_length: 17
clone_size: NA

cdr3_nt: TGTGCCACCAGCAGAGATGTAGACAGGGGAGCAGATACGCAGTATTTT
cdr3_aa: CATSRDVDRGADTQYF
j_call: TRBJ2-3
d_call: TRBD1
v_call: TRBV15
cdr3_length: 16
clone_size: few

cdr3_nt: TGTGCCAGCAGCTCCCCGGACAGGGACTATGGCTACACCTTC
cdr3_aa: CASSSPDRDYGYTF
j_call: TRBJ1-2
d_call: TRBD1
v_call: TRBV7-2
cdr3_length: 14
clone_size: NA

cdr3_nt: TGTGCCAGCAGTTATGTACTAGCGGGGGGGCCAGATACGCAGTATTTT
cdr3_aa: CASSYVLAGGPDTQYF
j_call: TRBJ2-3
d_call: TRBD2
v_call: TRBV6-9
cdr3_length: 16
clone_size: once

cdr3_nt: TGCGCCAGCAGCTACCTAGGGGGCCTTAGCTCCTACGAGCAGTACTTC
cdr3_aa: CASSYLGGLSSYEQYF
j_call: TRBJ2-7
d_call: TRBD1
v_call: TRBV5-1
cdr3_length: 16
clone_size: NA

cdr3_nt: TGTGCCAGCAGTTTTAGTGGGAACACTGAAGCTTTCTTT
cdr3_aa: CASSFSGNTEAFF
j_call: TRBJ1-1
d_call: NA
v_call: TRBV7-9
cdr3_length: 13
clone_size: NA

cdr3_nt: TGTGCCAGCAGTTTGGGGGCAACTAGTGGCGGGCAGGATACGCAGTATTTT
cdr3_aa: CASSLGATSGGQDTQYF
j_call: TRBJ2-3
d_call: NA
v_call: TRBV6-2/TRBV6-3
cdr3_length: 17
clone_size: few

cdr3_nt: TGTGCCAGCAGCGTAACAGGGTTTAGCACAGATACGCAGTATTTT
cdr3_aa: CASSVTGFSTDTQYF
j_call: TRBJ2-3
d_call: NA
v_call: TRBV7-2
cdr3_length: 15
clone_size: once

cdr3_nt: TGCGCCAGCAGCTCAACAGGGTCGGGGGGTACGCAGTATTTT
cdr3_aa: CASSSTGSGGTQYF
j_call: TRBJ2-3
d_call: NA
v_call: TRBV5-1
cdr3_length: 14
clone_size: NA

cdr3_nt: TGTGCTAGTGGACGGGACGGGTATGAAAAACTGTTTTTT
cdr3_aa: CASGRDGYEKLFF
j_call: TRBJ1-4
d_call: NA
v_call: TRBV12-5
cdr3_length: 13
clone_size: few

cdr3_nt: TGCGCCAGCAGCGCCAATCCGGGACAGGGCTTCAATGAGCAGTTCTTC
cdr3_aa: CASSANPGQGFNEQFF
j_call: TRBJ2-1
d_call: TRBD1
v_call: TRBV5-1
cdr3_length: 16
clone_size: NA

cdr3_nt: TGTGCCAGCAGTACATCCAGGGTTTTGGAAAAACTGTTTTTT
cdr3_aa: CASSTSRVLEKLFF
j_call: TRBJ1-4
d_call: NA
v_call: TRBV6-5
cdr3_length: 14
clone_size: NA

cdr3_nt: TGTGCCAGCAGTTACTCTGTCGAGAACAATGAGCAGTTCTTC
cdr3_aa: CASSYSVENNEQFF
j_call: TRBJ2-1
d_call: NA
v_call: TRBV6-2/TRBV6-3
cdr3_length: 14
clone_size: few

cdr3_nt: TGTGCCAGCAGCCTCCAGGGGGCCTCCTACGAGCAGTACTTC
cdr3_aa: CASSLQGASYEQYF
j_call: TRBJ2-7
d_call: TRBD1
v_call: TRBV11-3
cdr3_length: 14
clone_size: NA

cdr3_nt: TGTGCCAGCAGCGTCGGCACGAGCTCCTATAATTCACCCCTCCACTTT
cdr3_aa: CASSVGTSSYNSPLHF
j_call: TRBJ1-6
d_call: NA
v_call: TRBV9
cdr3_length: 16
clone_size: NA

cdr3_nt: TGTGCCAGCAGCTTCGACCCGAACACTGAAGCTTTCTTT
cdr3_aa: CASSFDPNTEAFF
j_call: TRBJ1-1
d_call: NA
v_call: TRBV7-9
cdr3_length: 13
clone_size: NA

cdr3_nt: TGTGCCAGCAGCGTAGGGCCCACAGGGGCCAATGAAAAACTGTTTTTT
cdr3_aa: CASSVGPTGANEKLFF
j_call: TRBJ1-4
d_call: TRBD1
v_call: TRBV9
cdr3_length: 16
clone_size: once

cdr3_nt: TGCGCCAGCAGCCGAGATAAACGGGGGGACTACACCTACGAGCAGTACTTC
cdr3_aa: CASSRDKRGDYTYEQYF
j_call: TRBJ2-7
d_call: TRBD2
v_call: TRBV4-1
cdr3_length: 17
clone_size: few

cdr3_nt: TGTGCCAAACAGGGGTACAGCCAAGATACGCAGTATTTT
cdr3_aa: CAKQGYSQDTQYF
j_call: TRBJ2-3
d_call: TRBD1
v_call: TRBV2
cdr3_length: 13
clone_size: NA

cdr3_nt: TGCGCCAGCAGCCAAGACCCCACGGGACAGGGGGCTCAGACCCAGTACTTC
cdr3_aa: CASSQDPTGQGAQTQYF
j_call: TRBJ2-5
d_call: TRBD1
v_call: TRBV4-1
cdr3_length: 17
clone_size: NA

cdr3_nt: TGTGCCATAAGGGTACATAGCAATCAGCCCCAGCATTTT
cdr3_aa: CAIRVHSNQPQHF
j_call: TRBJ1-5
d_call: NA
v_call: TRBV6-6
cdr3_length: 13
clone_size: NA

cdr3_nt: TGTGCCAGCAGCTCAGGGTTTTTCAATGAAAAACTGTTTTTT
cdr3_aa: CASSSGFFNEKLFF
j_call: TRBJ1-4
d_call: NA
v_call: TRBV28
cdr3_length: 14
clone_size: NA

cdr3_nt: TGTGCCAGCAGCCAAGACAGGGGTGATGATACGCAGTATTTT
cdr3_aa: CASSQDRGDDTQYF
j_call: TRBJ2-3
d_call: TRBD1
v_call: TRBV2
cdr3_length: 14
clone_size: NA

cdr3_nt: TGTGCCAGAAGCTTGCCGGGGACTAGCGGGGAGCAGTACTTC
cdr3_aa: CARSLPGTSGEQYF
j_call: TRBJ2-7
d_call: TRBD2
v_call: TRBV5-3
cdr3_length: 14
clone_size: NA